This T cell receptor (beta chain) was captured in a study of response to subunit inactivated influenza vaccine. TCRdb re-called the RT-PCR reads with MiXCR, one entry per CDR3 protein. This sample has roughly 670,000 distinct CDR3 sequences, with approximately 15% found just once. The CDR3 covers 17 residues. The V gene's germline CDR1 is LGHNA and CDR2 YSLEER. V trimming: 2 bases; J trimming: 6 bases; junction bases outside the gene matches: 10. This sample comprised PBMCs from blood, obtained 14 days before vaccination. The source is a man aged 45-65 years who received an inactivated influenza vaccine. This chain uses TRBV4-3 with TRBJ2-2; 9 bases line up with TRBD1. CDR3 in DNA: TGCGCCAGCAGCCAACGTGCCGGGACAGGGAGTTCCGGGGAGCTGTTTTTT. Its translation: CASSQRAGTGSSGELFF.